This T cell receptor (beta chain) was obtained from a study of blood T cell repertoires in COVID-19. Study as a whole: Specimens from acute and convalescent COVID-19 originated in the United States, Italy and Spain.

The CDR3 has 15 amino acids. V gave up 3 bases and J gave up 6 bases; unmatched junction bases: 11. Germline V gene sequence: CDR1 SGDLS, CDR2 YYNGEE. Data came from immunoSEQ multiplex PCR; TCRdb stores just in-frame clones and leaves some out. The sample yields a few hundred thousand clones, 85% to 90% seen once. The chain is built from TRBV9 and TRBJ2-7; TRBD1 matches 8 bases. The TCR comes from a man in his sixties with acute or convalescent COVID-19. Sequences were obtained from peripheral blood. The CDR3 region is CASSERPGTGPEQYF. In DNA form, the CDR3 reads TGTGCCAGCAGCGAGAGACCCGGGACAGGCCCCGAGCAGTACTTC.